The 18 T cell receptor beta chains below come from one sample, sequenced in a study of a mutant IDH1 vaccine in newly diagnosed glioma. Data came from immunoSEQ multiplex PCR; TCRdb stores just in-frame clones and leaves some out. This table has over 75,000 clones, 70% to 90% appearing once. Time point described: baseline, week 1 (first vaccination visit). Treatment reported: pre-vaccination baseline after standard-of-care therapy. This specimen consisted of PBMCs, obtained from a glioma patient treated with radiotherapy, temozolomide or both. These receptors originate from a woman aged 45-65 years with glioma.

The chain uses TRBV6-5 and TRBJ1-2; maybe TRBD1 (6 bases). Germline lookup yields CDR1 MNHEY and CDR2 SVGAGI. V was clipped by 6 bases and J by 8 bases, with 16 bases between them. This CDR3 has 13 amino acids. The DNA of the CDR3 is TGTGCCAGCAGACAACAGGGATTAGGAGGCTACACCTTC. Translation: CASRQQGLGGYTF.

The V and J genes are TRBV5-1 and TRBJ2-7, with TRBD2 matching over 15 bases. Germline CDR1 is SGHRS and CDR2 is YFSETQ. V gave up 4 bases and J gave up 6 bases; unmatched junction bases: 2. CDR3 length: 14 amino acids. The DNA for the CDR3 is TGCGCCAGCAGCACGGGACTAGCGGGAGGCGAGCAGTACTTC. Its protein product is CASSTGLAGGEQYF.

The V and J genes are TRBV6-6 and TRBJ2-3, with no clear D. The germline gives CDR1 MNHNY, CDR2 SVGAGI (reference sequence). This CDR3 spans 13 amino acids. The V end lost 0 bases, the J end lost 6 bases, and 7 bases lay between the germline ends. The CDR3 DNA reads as TGTGCCAGCAGTTACTCGAGTGCTGATACGCAGTATTTT. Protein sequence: CASSYSSADTQYF.

In DNA, the CDR3 is TGTGCCAGCAGTGTCCGGGGATTAAATCAGCCCCAGCATTTT. This gives the protein CASSVRGLNQPQHF. The V and J genes are TRBV28 and TRBJ1-5, with D unclear. Trimming stripped 5 bases from V and 4 bases from J, with 12 bases between. The CDR3 spans 14 residues. The germline V gene has CDR1 MDHEN and CDR2 SYDVKM. The variable domain in full, completed from reference TRBV28 and TRBJ1-5, reads DVKVTQSSRYLVKRTGEKVFLECVQDMDHENMFWYRQDPGLGLRLIYFSYDVKMKEKGDIPEGYSVSREKKERFSLILESASTNQTSMYLCASSVRGLNQPQHFGDGTRLSIL.

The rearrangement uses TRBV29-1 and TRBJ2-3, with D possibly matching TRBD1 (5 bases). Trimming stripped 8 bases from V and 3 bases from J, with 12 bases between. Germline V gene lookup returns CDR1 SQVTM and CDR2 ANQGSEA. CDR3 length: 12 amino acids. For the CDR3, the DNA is TGCAGCCCCCAGGGCCCTACAGATACGCAGTATTTT. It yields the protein CSPQGPTDTQYF.

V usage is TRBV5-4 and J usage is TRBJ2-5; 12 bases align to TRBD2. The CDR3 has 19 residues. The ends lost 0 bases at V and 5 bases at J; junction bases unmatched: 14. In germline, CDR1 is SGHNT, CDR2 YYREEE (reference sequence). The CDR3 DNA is TGTGCCAGCAGCTTGGGGTCCTTCGGGCTAGCGGGAGGGGAGGAGACCCAGTACTTC. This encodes CASSLGSFGLAGGEETQYF.

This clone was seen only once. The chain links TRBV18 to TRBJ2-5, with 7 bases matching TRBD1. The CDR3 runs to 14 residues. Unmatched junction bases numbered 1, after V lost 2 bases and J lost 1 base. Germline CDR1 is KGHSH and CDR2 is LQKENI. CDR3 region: CASSPRTGQETQYF. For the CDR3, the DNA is TGTGCCAGCTCACCAAGGACAGGCCAAGAGACCCAGTACTTC.

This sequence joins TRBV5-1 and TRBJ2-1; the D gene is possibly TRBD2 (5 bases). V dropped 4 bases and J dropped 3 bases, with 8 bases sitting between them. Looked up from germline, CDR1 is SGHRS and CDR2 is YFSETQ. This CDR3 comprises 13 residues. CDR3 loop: CASSARDYNEQFF. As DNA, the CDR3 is TGCGCCAGCAGCGCCCGGGACTACAATGAGCAGTTCTTC.

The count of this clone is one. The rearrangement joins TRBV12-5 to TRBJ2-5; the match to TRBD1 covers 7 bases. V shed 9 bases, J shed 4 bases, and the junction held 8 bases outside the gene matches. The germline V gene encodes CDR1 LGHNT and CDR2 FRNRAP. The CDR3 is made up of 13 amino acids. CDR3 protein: CASRQGGAETQYF. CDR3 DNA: TGTGCTAGCAGACAGGGCGGAGCAGAGACCCAGTACTTC.

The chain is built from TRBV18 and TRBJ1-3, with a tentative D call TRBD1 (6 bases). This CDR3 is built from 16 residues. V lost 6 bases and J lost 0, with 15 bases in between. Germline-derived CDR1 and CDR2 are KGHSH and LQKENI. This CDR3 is CASSASQGNSGNTIYF. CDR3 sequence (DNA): TGTGCCAGCTCGGCGTCCCAGGGGAACTCTGGAAACACCATATATTTT.

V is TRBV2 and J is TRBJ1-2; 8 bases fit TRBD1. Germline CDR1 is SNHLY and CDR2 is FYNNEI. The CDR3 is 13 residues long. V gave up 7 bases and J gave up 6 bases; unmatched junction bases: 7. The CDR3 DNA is TGTGCCAGCAATCCTAGGACAGGGAATGGCTACACCTTC. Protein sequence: CASNPRTGNGYTF.

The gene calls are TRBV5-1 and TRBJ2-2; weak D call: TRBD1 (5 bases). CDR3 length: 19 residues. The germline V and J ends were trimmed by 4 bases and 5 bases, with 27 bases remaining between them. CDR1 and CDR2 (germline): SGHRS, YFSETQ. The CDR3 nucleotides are TGCGCCAGCAGCCGAACGACCCGGACCAGGGTTCGGAAGACCGGGGAGCTGTTTTTT. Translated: CASSRTTRTRVRKTGELFF.

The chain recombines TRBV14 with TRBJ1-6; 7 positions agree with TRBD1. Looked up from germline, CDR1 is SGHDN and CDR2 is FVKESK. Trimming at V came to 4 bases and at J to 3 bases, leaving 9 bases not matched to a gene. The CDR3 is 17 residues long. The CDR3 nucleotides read TGTGCCAGCAGCCTGAACAGGGACAGTGGCTATAATTCACCCCTCCACTTT. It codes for CASSLNRDSGYNSPLHF.

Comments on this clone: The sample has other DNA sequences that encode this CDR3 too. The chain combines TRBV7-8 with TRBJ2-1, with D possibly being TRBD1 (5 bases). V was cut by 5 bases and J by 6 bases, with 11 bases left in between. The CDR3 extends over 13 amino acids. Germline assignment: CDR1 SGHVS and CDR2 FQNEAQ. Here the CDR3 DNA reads TGTGCCAGCAGCCTGGGGCCCATCAATGAGCAGTTCTTC. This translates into CASSLGPINEQFF.

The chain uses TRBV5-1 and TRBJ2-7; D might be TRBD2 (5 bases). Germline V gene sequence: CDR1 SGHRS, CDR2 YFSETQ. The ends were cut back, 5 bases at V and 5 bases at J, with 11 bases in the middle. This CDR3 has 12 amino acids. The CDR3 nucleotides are TGCGCCAGCAGATCGAACGGGGACGAGCAGTACTTC. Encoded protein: CASRSNGDEQYF.

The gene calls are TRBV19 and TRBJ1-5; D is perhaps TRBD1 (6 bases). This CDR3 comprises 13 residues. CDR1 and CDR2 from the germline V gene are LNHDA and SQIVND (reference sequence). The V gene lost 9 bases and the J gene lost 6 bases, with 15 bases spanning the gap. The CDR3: CASINREGQPQHF. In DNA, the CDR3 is TGTGCCAGCATAAACAGGGAGGGTCAGCCCCAGCATTTT.

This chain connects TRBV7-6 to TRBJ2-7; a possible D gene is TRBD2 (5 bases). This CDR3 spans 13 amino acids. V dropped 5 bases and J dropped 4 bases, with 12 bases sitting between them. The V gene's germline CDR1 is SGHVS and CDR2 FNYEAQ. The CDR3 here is CASSPGLPYEQYF. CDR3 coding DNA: TGTGCCAGCAGCCCAGGACTGCCTTACGAGCAGTACTTC.

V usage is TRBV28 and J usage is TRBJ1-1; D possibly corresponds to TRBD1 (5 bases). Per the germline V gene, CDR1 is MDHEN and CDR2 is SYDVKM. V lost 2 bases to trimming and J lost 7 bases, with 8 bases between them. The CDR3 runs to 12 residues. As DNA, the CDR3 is TGTGCCAGCAGTTTAGCCACAGGTGAAGCTTTCTTT. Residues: CASSLATGEAFF.